Shown below are 21 T cell receptor beta chains from a single sample sequenced in a study of CD8+ T cells in alopecia areata. Isolated RNA was reverse transcribed into cDNA used as the sequencing template. Profiling relied on immunoSEQ multiplex PCR, and the TCRdb table lists in-frame clones only, not all of them. The sample yields 90,000 to 120,000 clones, 84% seen once. The treatment denotes: oral pan-JAK inhibitor, 5-10 mg twice daily. Specimen: CD8+ T cells sorted from blood, collected at week 24, from a patient treated with tofacitinib. The receptor source for this set is a human donor with alopecia areata.

This clone has only one observation. J is TRBJ2-7 and V is TRBV23-1, with 8 bases that match TRBD1. TRBV23-1 is reported as an ORF; its role is uncertain. V lost 2 bases to trimming and J lost 0 bases; unmatched junction nucleotides: 18. The CDR3 is 20 residues long. The CDR3 loop reads CASSQPHTRTGKPPSYEQYF. In DNA form, the CDR3 reads TGCGCCAGCAGTCAACCACATACGCGGACAGGGAAGCCCCCCTCCTACGAGCAGTACTTC.

A note on this clone: The same CDR3 can be traced to other DNA sequences in this sample. The chain couples TRBV29-1 to TRBJ2-7; no reliable D call. The CDR3 contains 13 residues. V was cut by 1 base and J by 1 base, with 8 bases left in between. CDR1 is SQVTM and CDR2 is ANQGSEA in the germline V gene. DNA for the CDR3: TGCAGCGTTGAAGGGCTGGATTCCTACGAGCAGTACTTC. Translated: CSVEGLDSYEQYF.

The chain couples TRBV7-9 to TRBJ2-5, with TRBD2 matching 8 bases. The J segment lost 3 bases and the V segment lost 5 bases, leaving 2 bases of the junction unmatched. This CDR3 is 13 amino acids long. Germline assignment: CDR1 SEHNR and CDR2 FQNEAQ (reference sequence). CDR3 DNA sequence: TGTGCCAGCAGCCTCGGGGGGGAAGAGACCCAGTACTTC. As protein: CASSLGGEETQYF. The full variable domain, completed using reference TRBV7-9 and TRBJ2-5, is DTGVSQNPRHKITKRGQNVTFRCDPISEHNRLYWYRQTLGQGPEFLTYFQNEAQLEKSRLLSDRFSAERPKGSFSTLEIQRTEQGDSAMYLCASSLGGEETQYFGPGTRLLVL.

V is TRBV10-3 and J is TRBJ2-5, with D possibly matching TRBD1 (6 bases). Matching the DNA end better, TRBJ2-7 makes the J call doubtful. The CDR3 is made up of 13 amino acids. Per the germline V gene, CDR1 is ENHRY and CDR2 is SYGVKD. In nucleotides, the CDR3 is TGTGCCATTGAACAACAGGGACGGGACGAGCAGTACTTC. Its protein is CAIEQQGRDEQYF.

The chain is built from TRBV27 and TRBJ2-3, with D unclear. Germline V CDR1 and CDR2: MNHEY, SMNVEV (reference sequence). V dropped 8 bases and J dropped 7 bases, with 10 bases sitting between them. This CDR3 spans 11 amino acids. The CDR3 DNA reads as TGTGCCAGCTCTCTTAGGCATACGCAGTATTTT. Translation gives CASSLRHTQYF.

V usage is TRBV4-1 and J usage is TRBJ2-5; 9 bases are shared with TRBD1. The CDR3 sequence is 16 residues long. Germline V gene data show CDR1 as MGHRA and CDR2 as YSYEKL. Trimming took 2 bases from V and 5 from J; bases not matched to a gene: 9. CDR3: CASSQSPGQGSETQYF. The CDR3 nucleotides read TGCGCCAGCAGCCAATCCCCGGGACAGGGATCGGAGACCCAGTACTTC.

The J gene is TRBJ1-4, the V gene TRBV5-1, with 9 bases fitting TRBD1. The CDR3 is 14 residues long. Germline V gives CDR1 SGHRS, CDR2 YFSETQ. V lost 2 bases, J lost 8 bases, and 4 bases stayed unmatched. The CDR3 protein is CASSFTGGREKLFF. The CDR3 DNA is TGCGCCAGCAGCTTTACAGGGGGCAGGGAAAAACTGTTTTTT. Based on the CDR3 plus reference TRBV5-1 and TRBJ1-4, the full variable domain is KAGVTQTPRYLIKTRGQQVTLSCSPISGHRSVSWYQQTPGQGLQFLFEYFSETQRNKGNFPGRFSGRQFSNSRSEMNVSTLELGDSALYLCASSFTGGREKLFFGSGTQLSVL.

Here the CDR3 DNA reads TGTGCCAGCAGTGCCTACGAGCAGTACTTC. It codes for CASSAYEQYF. V is TRBV25-1 and J is TRBJ2-7; no definite D call. From germline, CDR1 is MGHDK and CDR2 SYGVNS. The germline V and J ends were trimmed by 4 bases and 2 bases, with 0 bases remaining between them. This CDR3 contains 10 residues.

The chain has TRBV29-1 and TRBJ2-5; D remains unclear. This CDR3 is 14 amino acids long. V was cut by 0 bases and J by 2 bases, with 10 bases left in between. Looked up from germline, CDR1 is SQVTM and CDR2 is ANQGSEA. CDR3 in amino acids: CSVEDLAIQETQYF. The DNA of the CDR3 is TGCAGCGTTGAAGATTTGGCTATACAAGAGACCCAGTACTTC.

This clone was observed a single time. This chain joins TRBV6-4 and TRBJ2-1; possibly TRBD2 for D (7 bases). There are 16 residues in the CDR3. Germline V gene lookup returns CDR1 MRHNA and CDR2 SNTAGT. The V gene lost 5 bases and the J gene lost 0 bases, with 14 bases spanning the gap. Written as DNA, the CDR3 is TGTGCCAGCAGTAAGAGCGGGGACATCTCCTACAATGAGCAGTTCTTC. This codes for CASSKSGDISYNEQFF.

The rearrangement links TRBV19 to TRBJ2-4, with D possibly called TRBD1 or TRBD2 (5 bases each). The CDR3 runs to 12 residues. With 8 bases removed from V and 5 bases from J, the gap between germline ends came to 10 bases. Germline CDR1 and CDR2: LNHDA and SQIVND (reference sequence). The CDR3 loop reads CASFGDQNIQYF. The CDR3 bases are TGTGCCAGTTTCGGGGACCAAAACATTCAGTACTTC.

This chain uses TRBV19 with TRBJ1-1; maybe TRBD1 (6 bases). The CDR3 totals 16 residues. Germline V lookup: CDR1 LNHDA, CDR2 SQIVND (reference sequence). Trimming took off 2 bases at V and 0 bases at J, with 13 bases between the two ends. The CDR3 DNA reads as TGTGCCAGTAGTATAAGCCAAGGACAGCTGAACACTGAAGCTTTCTTT. Protein product: CASSISQGQLNTEAFF.

The chain combines TRBV27 with TRBJ1-5, with D uncertain. This CDR3 has 12 amino acids. Deletions cut 9 bases from V and 3 bases from J, with 9 bases between. Germline V lookup: CDR1 MNHEY, CDR2 SMNVEV (reference sequence). The CDR3 DNA is TGTGCCAGTGGACGGAACAATCAGCCCCAGCATTTT. Its translation is CASGRNNQPQHF.

DNA of the CDR3: TGTGCCAGCAGCGCCTCCGGGACAGGGCCATATAGCAATCAGCCCCAGCATTTT. It translates to CASSASGTGPYSNQPQHF. The chain is built from TRBV9 and TRBJ1-5, with TRBD1 matching over 9 bases. CDR1 SGDLS and CDR2 YYNGEE come from the germline V gene. The CDR3 is 18 residues long. J lost 0 bases, V lost 3 bases, and 10 bases had no gene match.

The J gene is TRBJ2-7, the V gene TRBV15; 8 positions agree with TRBD1. J was trimmed by 4 bases and V by 1 base; bases with no gene match: 6. Germline V gives CDR1 LNHNV, CDR2 YYDKDF (reference sequence). This CDR3 region has 15 residues. CDR3: CATSRAGTGVYEQYF. CDR3 bases: TGTGCCACCAGCAGAGCCGGGACAGGAGTTTACGAGCAGTACTTC.

A word on this clone: Additional DNA sequences in this sample encode the identical CDR3. The rearrangement joins TRBV6-5 to TRBJ1-2, with 10 bases identical to TRBD1. V shed 0 bases, J shed 4 bases, and the junction held 2 bases outside the gene matches. Per germline, CDR1 MNHEY and CDR2 SVGAGI. CDR3 size: 15 residues. CDR3 coding DNA: TGTGCCAGCAGTTACTCGAGGACAGGGGGCTATGGCTACACCTTC. Translated: CASSYSRTGGYGYTF.

V usage is TRBV28 and J usage is TRBJ1-1, with TRBD1 as a possible D gene (5 bases). The CDR3 is 17 residues long. Per germline, CDR1 MDHEN and CDR2 SYDVKM. Deletions cut 5 bases from V and 0 bases from J, with 19 bases between. The CDR3 nucleotides read TGTGCCAGCAGTCCTTATCCGCGCTGGGGGTTGAACACTGAAGCTTTCTTT. Translated: CASSPYPRWGLNTEAFF.

This clone was seen a single time. The rearrangement uses TRBV4-3 and TRBJ2-5, with D perhaps matching TRBD1 or TRBD2 (5 bases each). Germline V gene data show CDR1 as LGHNA and CDR2 as YSLEER. CDR3 length: 15 residues. V was shortened by 4 bases and J by 1 base, with 13 bases between the two germline ends. The CDR3 DNA reads as TGCGCCAGCAGCCCCTATGGGGGATCCCAAGAGACCCAGTACTTC. This gives the protein CASSPYGGSQETQYF.

This chain uses TRBV6-6 with TRBJ2-3, with unresolved D. The CDR3 runs to 13 residues. With 5 bases removed from V and 6 bases from J, the gap between germline ends came to 12 bases. In germline, CDR1 is MNHNY, CDR2 SVGAGI (reference sequence). CDR3 loop: CASSIRHRDTQYF. For the CDR3, the DNA is TGTGCCAGCAGTATCAGGCACCGGGATACGCAGTATTTT.

The V and J genes are TRBV7-2 and TRBJ2-7, with 9 bases that match TRBD1. The CDR3 loop spans 11 amino acids. Germline V gene lookup returns CDR1 SGHTA and CDR2 FQGNSA. J lost 9 bases, V lost 8 bases, and 5 bases had no gene match. In DNA form, the CDR3 reads TGTGCCAGCGGGACAGGGTGGGGGCAGTACTTC. This gives the protein CASGTGWGQYF.

The CDR3 region has the DNA TGCGCCAGCAGCCAAGATAAGGGGACTAGCGGGTACGAGCAGTACTTC. It specifies CASSQDKGTSGYEQYF. The rearrangement joins TRBV4-1 to TRBJ2-7, with 12 bases lining up with TRBD2. The CDR3 has 16 amino acids. From germline, CDR1 is MGHRA and CDR2 YSYEKL. V was pared by 0 bases and J by 4 bases, with 4 bases of the junction left unmatched.